Given below is one T cell receptor (beta chain) in context. Its cognate antigen has yet to be identified. One base away there is no much larger clone; base qualities are not given. The CDR3 holds 16 amino acids from the cysteine to the phenylalanine. Here the CDR3 DNA is all that survives: 48 bases in frame from base 1. CDR1 is given as KGHSH and CDR2 as LQKENI, both from the germline V gene. V lost 2 bases and J lost 0 bases; the stretch between them is 11 bases long. The sample originates from a study of blood T cell repertoires in COVID-19 (dated by TCRdb to the early 2020s). For the wider study: The collaborator samples originated in the United States, Italy and Spain and spanned the acute and convalescent phases of COVID-19. HLA class I and class II types, where available, came from metadata supplied by the sample provider rather than from assay-based typing. A de-identified subject ID, COVID-19 status, age in years and sex were almost always included in the sample metadata. The prospective study material was composed of cDNA or gDNA derived from T cells, B-cell-depleted T cells, or PBMCs. The repertoires were made available in a free public database intended to serve as a resource for research on the immune response to SARS-CoV-2. The dataset comprised deeply sampled blood TCRbeta repertoires from subjects exposed to, actively infected with, or recovered from COVID-19. The samples were drawn from the first 160 participants of the ongoing ImmuneRACE study and from roughly 1,300 subjects provided by 6 global collaborators. The full study reports these points: The amount of clinical and demographic metadata varied by source and participant and was provided uncurated.

TCRbeta CDR3 regions were amplified from genomic DNA by means of the immunoSEQ Assay, a bias-controlled multiplex PCR. As for the original processing: The number of nucleated cells in each sample was estimated by amplification of reference gene primers within the assay. To quantify the absolute abundance of each unique TCRbeta CDR3 rearrangement, sequence reads were collapsed and filtered. Productive Simpson clonality was computed per sample as the square root of Simpson's diversity index over productive rearrangements. This immuneACCESS table, as held by TCRdb, lists in-frame sequences with V and J called but not all clones. Of the missing ones, under half trace to an unresolved V gene in checked studies; the others have no known cause. Clonal size and the V and J genes are those of that table, whereas D and trimming came from the DNA. Present in this sample are over 15,000 clones, 75% to 90% of which were seen just once. The ten largest clones represent about a third of the sample.

The collaborating institutions used their own protocols to collect whole blood in K2EDTA tubes. For TCRbeta analysis, collaborators shipped samples as frozen whole blood, isolated PBMCs, or DNA extracted from either of those sample types. The receptor was isolated from a man in his 70s in a cohort sampled during active COVID-19. Recombination linked TRBV18 to TRBJ1-3, with an unclear D gene assignment. What was sequenced was peripheral blood. DNA sequence: TGTGCCAGCTCACCATTGGAGTCCTTCTCTGGAAACACCATATATTTT. The encoded protein is CASSPLESFSGNTIYF.